Below, 21 T cell receptor beta chains from the same sample are listed, as sequenced in a study of cytomegalovirus exposure and HLA in healthy donors. The PCR employed 60 Vbeta primers together with 13 Jbeta primers. The data were produced by immunoSEQ multiplex PCR, yet TCRdb's version contains in-frame clones alone and is incomplete. The repertoire holds around 160,000 clones, with 68% as singletons. The sample consisted of PBMCs. The receptors were sampled from a man aged 45-60 years in good health and CMV-seronegative.

V gene TRBV7-2 combines with J gene TRBJ2-7; TRBD1 matches 11 bases. The CDR3 is 15 amino acids. Trimming at V came to 5 bases and at J to 4 bases, leaving 7 bases not matched to a gene. CDR1 and CDR2 from the germline V gene are SGHTA and FQGNSA. The CDR3 DNA is TGTGCCAGCAGCGTCCAGGACAGGGGGCAGTACGAGCAGTACTTC. Its protein is CASSVQDRGQYEQYF.

The chain couples TRBV7-6 to TRBJ1-4, with TRBD1 matching 7 bases. CDR3 length: 15 residues. After removal of 4 bases from V and 3 bases from J, the junction contained 5 bases not matched to a gene. Germline V gene sequence: CDR1 SGHVS, CDR2 FNYEAQ. CDR3 sequence (DNA): TGTGCCAGCAGCTCTAACAGGGGCTCTAATGAAAAACTGTTTTTT. Translating gives CASSSNRGSNEKLFF. Complete variable domain (other parts from reference TRBV7-6 and TRBJ1-4): GAGVSQSPRYKVTKRGQDVALRCDPISGHVSLYWYRQALGQGPEFLTYFNYEAQQDKSGLPNDRFSAERPEGSISTLTIQRTEQRDSAMYRCASSSNRGSNEKLFFGSGTQLSVL.

This chain connects TRBV5-1 to TRBJ1-4; TRBD1 agrees at 7 bases. CDR1 is SGHRS and CDR2 is YFSETQ in the germline V gene. This CDR3 has 13 amino acids. The V and J ends lost 6 bases and 4 bases, in that order; junction bases with no gene match: 3. CDR3 in amino acids: CASTDRLNEKLFF. The CDR3 DNA sequence: TGCGCCAGCACGGACAGGCTTAATGAAAAACTGTTTTTT.

The rearrangement joins TRBV7-2 to TRBJ1-2; 10 nucleotides agree with TRBD1. The CDR3 loop spans 16 amino acids. Germline values: CDR1 SGHTA, CDR2 FQGNSA. V lost 3 bases, J lost 3 bases, and 7 bases stayed unmatched. CDR3 sequence reads: CASSFQTGGADYGYTF. CDR3 sequence (DNA): TGTGCCAGCAGCTTTCAGACAGGGGGCGCCGACTATGGCTACACCTTC.

The chain links TRBV7-2 to TRBJ1-5; D not resolved. Germline CDR1 and CDR2: SGHTA and FQGNSA. V was cut by 1 base and J by 3 bases, with 4 bases left in between. The CDR3 has 13 amino acids. The CDR3 sequence: CASSLDNNQPQHF. The CDR3 bases are TGTGCCAGCAGCTTAGACAACAATCAGCCCCAGCATTTT.

A few counts support this clone. This chain connects TRBV10-1 to TRBJ2-7; tentatively, D is TRBD2 (7 bases). Trimming pared 5 bases from V and 0 bases from J, leaving 14 bases between. Per the germline V gene, CDR1 is WNHNN and CDR2 is SYGVQD (reference sequence). The CDR3 consists of 15 residues. The CDR3 DNA follows: TGCGCCAGCAGTCCTGGGGGGGCCAACTCCTACGAGCAGTACTTC. Amino acid sequence: CASSPGGANSYEQYF.

The table lists this clone with a count of one. This chain links TRBV11-3 with TRBJ1-6, with D tentatively TRBD1 (6 bases). V lost 5 bases to trimming and J lost 7 bases, with 12 bases between them. Germline assignment: CDR1 SGHNT and CDR2 YENEEA. This CDR3 contains 14 residues. CDR3 in amino acids: CASSVSGTNSPLHF. Written as DNA, the CDR3 is TGTGCCAGCAGCGTGTCCGGGACAAATTCACCCCTCCACTTT. The full variable domain, rest sourced from reference TRBV11-3 and TRBJ1-6, is EAGVVQSPRYKIIEKKQPVAFWCNPISGHNTLYWYLQNLGQGPELLIRYENEEAVDDSQLPKDRFSAERLKGVDSTLKIQPAELGDSAVYLCASSVSGTNSPLHFGNGTRLTVT.

The chain has TRBV5-1 and TRBJ2-2; 9 bases fit TRBD1. Germline V gene sequence: CDR1 SGHRS, CDR2 YFSETQ. CDR3 length equals 15 residues. V dropped 6 bases and J dropped 3; count of bases not matched to a gene: 6. In DNA form, the CDR3 reads TGCGCCAGCAAGGTCCGGACAGGGGACACCGGGGAGCTGTTTTTT. It yields the protein CASKVRTGDTGELFF.

The J gene is TRBJ2-3, the V gene TRBV5-1; D uncertain. Germline CDR1 and CDR2: SGHRS and YFSETQ. V lost 4 bases and J lost 0, with 15 bases in between. The CDR3 consists of 16 residues. CDR3 DNA sequence: TGCGCCAGCAGCCCTGGAGCCAGAGGTAGCACAGATACGCAGTATTTT. It is translated as CASSPGARGSTDTQYF.

The chain recombines TRBV9 with TRBJ2-2; perhaps TRBD1 as D (6 bases). From germline, CDR1 is SGDLS and CDR2 YYNGEE. The CDR3 covers 14 residues. Between the trimmed V and J ends, which lost 4 bases and 4 bases, there was a span of 11 bases. The CDR3 DNA reads as TGTGCCAGCAGCCGAACAGGGTCCACCGGGGAGCTGTTTTTT. Amino acid sequence: CASSRTGSTGELFF.

This chain uses TRBV27 with TRBJ2-1, with a tentative D call TRBD1 (5 bases). Germline V gives CDR1 MNHEY, CDR2 SMNVEV (reference sequence). This CDR3 has 14 amino acids. V gave up 5 bases and J gave up 5 bases, with 13 bases separating them. The CDR3 DNA is TGTGCCAGCAGTCTAAACCGACAGCACAATGAGCAGTTCTTC. Encoded protein: CASSLNRQHNEQFF.

The chain uses TRBV6-5 and TRBJ1-3; D is unclear. CDR3 length equals 14 residues. Trimming stripped 7 bases from V and 4 bases from J, with 14 bases between. Germline V gives CDR1 MNHEY, CDR2 SVGAGI. CDR3 loop: CASTRGPYGNTIYF. CDR3 DNA: TGTGCCAGCACCCGTGGGCCGTACGGAAACACCATATATTTT.

The chain combines TRBV10-3 with TRBJ1-5; D unresolved. From germline, CDR1 is ENHRY and CDR2 SYGVKD. This CDR3 region has 14 residues. V was trimmed by 2 bases and J by 1 base, leaving 6 bases between them. This CDR3 reads CAISEMGSNQPQHF. The CDR3 DNA reads TGTGCCATCAGTGAGATGGGCAGCAATCAGCCCCAGCATTTT.

This clone showed up just a few times. The chain employs TRBV19 and TRBJ2-1; D gene unclear. The V end lost 3 bases, the J end lost 4 bases, and 10 bases lay between the germline ends. Germline assignment: CDR1 LNHDA and CDR2 SQIVND (reference sequence). The CDR3 has 14 amino acids. The CDR3: CASSIPGRYNEQFF. The CDR3 DNA reads TGTGCCAGTAGTATCCCTGGCAGGTACAATGAGCAGTTCTTC.

The table lists this clone with a few counts. The chain carries TRBV7-9 and TRBJ1-4; no clear D. This CDR3 contains 14 residues. Germline assignment: CDR1 SEHNR and CDR2 FQNEAQ (reference sequence). The V gene lost 1 base and the J gene lost 3 bases, with 6 bases spanning the gap. The CDR3 is CASSLEPANEKLFF. Written as DNA, the CDR3 is TGTGCCAGCAGCTTAGAACCGGCTAATGAAAAACTGTTTTTT.

This clone was found a few times. The V gene is TRBV5-1, the J gene TRBJ2-7, with 8 bases identical to TRBD1. CDR1 SGHRS and CDR2 YFSETQ come from the germline V gene. V trimming: 4 bases; J trimming: 1 base; junction bases outside the gene matches: 10. The CDR3 sequence is 16 residues long. The CDR3 sequence: CASSPQLQGVSYEQYF. The CDR3 DNA reads TGCGCCAGCAGCCCTCAACTACAGGGGGTTTCCTACGAGCAGTACTTC.

The chain links TRBV5-1 to TRBJ1-1; 10 bases line up with TRBD1. V gave up 1 base and J gave up 1 base; unmatched junction bases: 4. Germline CDR1 is SGHRS and CDR2 is YFSETQ. The CDR3 totals 16 residues. The CDR3 DNA follows: TGCGCCAGCAGCTTGAGAGGACAGGGGGGGAACACTGAAGCTTTCTTT. It yields the protein CASSLRGQGGNTEAFF.

The chain is built from TRBV12-5 and TRBJ2-3, with 7 bases aligning to TRBD1. The CDR3 is made up of 15 amino acids. Trimming took 6 bases from V and 3 from J; bases not matched to a gene: 9. Per germline, CDR1 LGHNT and CDR2 FRNRAP. The CDR3 DNA reads as TGTGCTAGTGGGACGAGGGGGCAGGGTACAGATACGCAGTATTTT. Protein product: CASGTRGQGTDTQYF.

The V and J genes are TRBV27 and TRBJ2-7; perhaps TRBD1 as D (5 bases). The V and J ends lost 3 bases and 6 bases respectively, with 15 bases between them. The CDR3 runs 14 residues. The germline V gene has CDR1 MNHEY and CDR2 SMNVEV (reference sequence). CDR3 sequence (DNA): TGTGCCAGCAGTTTCAGCTCCCTAAGGGGCGAGCAGTACTTC. Protein: CASSFSSLRGEQYF.

This clone has a handful of counts. The chain is built from TRBV19 and TRBJ2-3; 11 nucleotides align to TRBD2. V was pared by 5 bases and J by 3 bases, with 4 bases of the junction left unmatched. This CDR3 is built from 15 residues. The germline CDR1 and CDR2 sequences are LNHDA and SQIVND (reference sequence). DNA of the CDR3: TGTGCCAGTAGTTCCAGACTAGCGGGGACAGATACGCAGTATTTT. It encodes CASSSRLAGTDTQYF.

The V call is TRBV2, the J call TRBJ2-5; 7 nucleotides match TRBD1. The germline V gene has CDR1 SNHLY and CDR2 FYNNEI. This CDR3 comprises 16 residues. Trimming took 7 bases from V and 1 from J; bases not matched to a gene: 12. DNA for the CDR3: TGTGCCAGCAATCGTAGAGGGGGCAGGGTCCAAGAGACCCAGTACTTC. Its protein is CASNRRGGRVQETQYF.